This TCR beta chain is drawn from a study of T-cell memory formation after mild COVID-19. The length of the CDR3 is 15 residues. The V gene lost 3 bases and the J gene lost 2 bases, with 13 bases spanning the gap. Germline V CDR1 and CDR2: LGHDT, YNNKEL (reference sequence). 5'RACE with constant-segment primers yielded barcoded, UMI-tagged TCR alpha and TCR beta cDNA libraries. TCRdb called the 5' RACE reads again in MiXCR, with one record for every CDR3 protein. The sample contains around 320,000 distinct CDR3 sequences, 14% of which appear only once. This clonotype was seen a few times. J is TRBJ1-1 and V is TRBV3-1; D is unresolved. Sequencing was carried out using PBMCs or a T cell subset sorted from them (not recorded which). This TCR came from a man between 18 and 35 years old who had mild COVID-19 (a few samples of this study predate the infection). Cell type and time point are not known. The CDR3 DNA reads TGTGCCAGCAGCCATATTACGGCCCGAAACACTGAAGCTTTCTTT. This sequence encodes CASSHITARNTEAFF.